The rows below give T cell receptor beta chains drawn from one sample of a study of shared clonotypes between healthy human individuals. Repertoires were generated with immunoSEQ multiplex PCR, while TCRdb's copy carries only in-frame clones and drops some. The sample shows a few million clones, around 94% of them seen only once. The sequenced sample consisted of naive CD4+ T cells sorted from blood. The receptors derive from a man younger than 30 in good health. Both conserved end residues are part of each CDR3. A D gene is named only where the DNA matches it firmly. Clone size is shown for a subset of rows, as once, few, many or a class of expanded clone.

len: 16; j_gene: TRBJ2-7; v_gene: TRBV7-9; abundance: once; d_gene: TRBD1; CDR3aa: CASSLRPGGPIYEQYF; CDR3nt: TGTGCCAGCAGCTTAAGACCAGGGGGCCCGATCTACGAGCAGTACTTC
len: 17; j_gene: TRBJ1-4; v_gene: TRBV7-9; abundance: NA; d_gene: TRBD1; CDR3aa: CASSLSRGQGTAEKLFF; CDR3nt: TGTGCCAGCAGCTTAAGTAGGGGACAGGGGACGGCTGAAAAACTGTTTTTT
len: 12; j_gene: TRBJ2-5; v_gene: TRBV2; abundance: NA; d_gene: NA; CDR3aa: CASSDVGETQYF; CDR3nt: TGTGCCAGCAGTGATGTTGGGGAGACCCAGTACTTC
len: 14; j_gene: TRBJ1-2; v_gene: TRBV27; abundance: NA; d_gene: NA; CDR3aa: CASSFSPPVYGYTF; CDR3nt: TGTGCCAGCAGTTTTTCCCCGCCCGTCTATGGCTACACCTTC
len: 14; j_gene: TRBJ1-2; v_gene: TRBV5-6; abundance: NA; d_gene: NA; CDR3aa: CASSQTGRDYGYTF; CDR3nt: TGTGCCAGCAGCCAGACTGGCCGGGACTATGGCTACACCTTC
len: 11; j_gene: TRBJ2-1; v_gene: TRBV6-1; abundance: NA; d_gene: NA; CDR3aa: CASSIINEQFF; CDR3nt: TGTGCCAGCAGTATTATCAATGAGCAGTTCTTC
len: 18; j_gene: TRBJ1-2; v_gene: TRBV9; abundance: once; d_gene: NA; CDR3aa: CASSVARDHWGTNYGYTF; CDR3nt: TGTGCCAGCAGCGTAGCCCGGGACCACTGGGGGACTAACTATGGCTACACCTTC
len: 11; j_gene: TRBJ1-1; v_gene: TRBV11-2; abundance: few; d_gene: NA; CDR3aa: CASRKNTEAFF; CDR3nt: TGTGCCAGCAGGAAGAACACTGAAGCTTTCTTT
len: 14; j_gene: TRBJ1-3; v_gene: TRBV2; abundance: NA; d_gene: NA; CDR3aa: CASSRGISGNTIYF; CDR3nt: TGTGCCAGCAGCCGGGGTATCTCTGGAAACACCATATATTTT
len: 12; j_gene: TRBJ1-1; v_gene: TRBV29-1; abundance: NA; d_gene: NA; CDR3aa: CSVSGTSTEAFF; CDR3nt: TGCAGCGTTTCCGGGACATCCACTGAAGCTTTCTTT
len: 21; j_gene: TRBJ1-6; v_gene: TRBV30; abundance: NA; d_gene: TRBD1; CDR3aa: CAWTTTRTGATTHFNNSPLHF; CDR3nt: TGTGCCTGGACCACCACAAGGACAGGGGCGACAACGCATTTCAATAATTCACCCCTCCACTTT
len: 15; j_gene: TRBJ2-7; v_gene: TRBV4-1; abundance: once; d_gene: TRBD2; CDR3aa: CASSQGGLAGGEQYF; CDR3nt: TGCGCCAGCAGCCAAGGGGGACTAGCGGGAGGCGAGCAGTACTTC
len: 15; j_gene: TRBJ1-2; v_gene: TRBV7-9; abundance: NA; d_gene: NA; CDR3aa: CASSLLAVQVYGYTF; CDR3nt: TGTGCCAGCAGCTTGTTAGCGGTACAAGTCTATGGCTACACCTTC
len: 12; j_gene: TRBJ1-2; v_gene: TRBV7-2; abundance: NA; d_gene: NA; CDR3aa: CASSFSWDGYTF; CDR3nt: TGTGCCAGCAGCTTTAGTTGGGATGGCTACACCTTC
len: 13; j_gene: TRBJ1-2; v_gene: TRBV7-2; abundance: NA; d_gene: TRBD1; CDR3aa: CASSPGGSPGYTF; CDR3nt: TGTGCCAGCAGCCCAGGGGGGTCCCCTGGCTACACCTTC
len: 19; j_gene: TRBJ2-1; v_gene: TRBV27; abundance: NA; d_gene: NA; CDR3aa: CASSLSVGSGTPVGDEQFF; CDR3nt: TGTGCCAGCAGTTTATCTGTGGGATCCGGGACACCCGTAGGCGATGAGCAGTTCTTC
len: 19; j_gene: TRBJ2-3; v_gene: TRBV19; abundance: NA; d_gene: TRBD1; CDR3aa: CASSMTGTGGVLSTDTQYF; CDR3nt: TGTGCCAGTAGTATGACCGGGACAGGGGGCGTCTTGAGCACAGATACGCAGTATTTT
len: 15; j_gene: TRBJ1-5; v_gene: TRBV19; abundance: NA; d_gene: TRBD1; CDR3aa: CASSIEGQTNQPQHF; CDR3nt: TGTGCCAGTAGTATAGAGGGACAGACGAATCAGCCCCAGCATTTT
len: 13; j_gene: TRBJ2-5; v_gene: TRBV7-2; abundance: once; d_gene: NA; CDR3aa: CASSLAPPQTQYF; CDR3nt: TGTGCCAGCAGCTTAGCACCCCCACAGACCCAGTACTTC
len: 15; j_gene: TRBJ1-5; v_gene: TRBV25-1; abundance: NA; d_gene: NA; CDR3aa: CASSPGASGEQPQHF; CDR3nt: TGTGCCAGCAGTCCCGGGGCGTCAGGGGAACAGCCCCAGCATTTT
len: 13; j_gene: TRBJ1-3; v_gene: TRBV5-1; abundance: NA; d_gene: NA; CDR3aa: CASSLGQANTIYF; CDR3nt: TGCGCCAGCAGCTTGGGACAGGCTAACACCATATATTTT
len: 13; j_gene: TRBJ1-1; v_gene: TRBV30; abundance: NA; d_gene: TRBD1; CDR3aa: CAWGPGQGAGAFF; CDR3nt: TGTGCCTGGGGTCCGGGACAGGGGGCGGGAGCTTTCTTT
len: 13; j_gene: TRBJ1-2; v_gene: TRBV2; abundance: few; d_gene: TRBD1; CDR3aa: CASSVLGGDGYTF; CDR3nt: TGTGCCAGCAGTGTGCTAGGGGGCGATGGCTACACCTTC
len: 15; j_gene: TRBJ1-4; v_gene: TRBV4-1; abundance: NA; d_gene: NA; CDR3aa: CASSQDGTGGEKLFF; CDR3nt: TGCGCCAGCAGCCAAGATGGTACAGGAGGAGAAAAACTGTTTTTT
len: 22; j_gene: TRBJ1-4; v_gene: TRBV4-1; abundance: NA; d_gene: NA; CDR3aa: CASSQKAQGKERVTRPGEKLFF; CDR3nt: TGCGCCAGCAGCCAAAAGGCGCAGGGAAAAGAACGGGTGACGCGGCCGGGTGAAAAACTGTTTTTT
len: 12; j_gene: TRBJ2-7; v_gene: TRBV6-5; abundance: NA; d_gene: NA; CDR3aa: CASGSPSYEQYF; CDR3nt: TGTGCCAGCGGCTCCCCCTCCTACGAGCAGTACTTC
len: 17; j_gene: TRBJ2-7; v_gene: TRBV10-3; abundance: NA; d_gene: TRBD2; CDR3aa: CAMSGTSGYTSPGEQYF; CDR3nt: TGTGCCATGTCCGGGACTAGCGGGTATACGTCCCCTGGGGAGCAGTACTTC
len: 19; j_gene: TRBJ2-6; v_gene: TRBV7-8; abundance: NA; d_gene: NA; CDR3aa: CASSLRAGPYGPGANVLTF; CDR3nt: TGTGCCAGCAGCCTAAGGGCGGGACCCTATGGCCCTGGGGCCAACGTCCTGACTTTC
len: 17; j_gene: TRBJ2-2; v_gene: TRBV2; abundance: NA; d_gene: NA; CDR3aa: CASSIDRARQNTGELFF; CDR3nt: TGTGCCAGCAGTATCGACAGAGCCCGTCAAAACACCGGGGAGCTGTTTTTT
len: 15; j_gene: TRBJ2-3; v_gene: TRBV19; abundance: NA; d_gene: TRBD2; CDR3aa: CASSKLAGGPDTQYF; CDR3nt: TGTGCCAGTAGTAAACTAGCGGGAGGTCCGGATACGCAGTATTTT
len: 11; j_gene: TRBJ1-1; v_gene: TRBV30; abundance: few; d_gene: NA; CDR3aa: CAWDARTEAFF; CDR3nt: TGTGCCTGGGATGCTCGTACTGAAGCTTTCTTT
len: 13; j_gene: TRBJ2-5; v_gene: TRBV30; abundance: NA; d_gene: NA; CDR3aa: CAWNQGKEQTQYF; CDR3nt: TGTGCCTGGAATCAGGGGAAGGAGCAGACCCAGTACTTC
len: 15; j_gene: TRBJ2-7; v_gene: TRBV7-2; abundance: NA; d_gene: TRBD1; CDR3aa: CASSWVGTGGYEQYF; CDR3nt: TGTGCCAGCAGTTGGGTTGGGACAGGGGGCTACGAGCAGTACTTC